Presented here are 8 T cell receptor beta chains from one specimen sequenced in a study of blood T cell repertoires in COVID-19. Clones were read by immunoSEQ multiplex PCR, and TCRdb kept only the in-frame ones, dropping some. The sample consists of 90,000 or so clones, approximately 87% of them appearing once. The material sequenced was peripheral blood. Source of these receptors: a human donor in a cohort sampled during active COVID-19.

The CDR3, as DNA: TGTGCCAGCAGTTCCGGTTCGAACACCGGGGAGCTGTTTTTT. It encodes CASSSGSNTGELFF. V usage is TRBV6-5 and J usage is TRBJ2-2; D is unclear. Germline V gene data show CDR1 as MNHEY and CDR2 as SVGAGI. V shed 4 bases and J shed 0 bases, with 6 bases lying between them. The CDR3 is made up of 14 amino acids.

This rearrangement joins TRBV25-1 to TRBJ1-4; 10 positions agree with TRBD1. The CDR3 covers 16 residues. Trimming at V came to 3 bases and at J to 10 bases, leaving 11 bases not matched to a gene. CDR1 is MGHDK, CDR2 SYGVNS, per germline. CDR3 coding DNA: TGTGCCAGCAGTGACGGGACAGGGGCCGGGGTAGGAAAACTGTTTTTT. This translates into CASSDGTGAGVGKLFF.

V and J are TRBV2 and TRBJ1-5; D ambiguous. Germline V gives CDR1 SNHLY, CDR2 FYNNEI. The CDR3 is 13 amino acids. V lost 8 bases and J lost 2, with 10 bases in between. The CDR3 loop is CASAFGGNQPQHF. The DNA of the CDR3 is TGTGCCAGCGCCTTCGGGGGCAATCAGCCCCAGCATTTT.

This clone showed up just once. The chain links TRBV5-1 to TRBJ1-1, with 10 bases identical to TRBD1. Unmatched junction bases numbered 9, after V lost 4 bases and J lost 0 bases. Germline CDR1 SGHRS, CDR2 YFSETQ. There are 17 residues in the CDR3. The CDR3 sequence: CASSLGRTGGMNTEAFF. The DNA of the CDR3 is TGCGCCAGCAGCCTAGGCAGGACAGGGGGTATGAACACTGAAGCTTTCTTT.

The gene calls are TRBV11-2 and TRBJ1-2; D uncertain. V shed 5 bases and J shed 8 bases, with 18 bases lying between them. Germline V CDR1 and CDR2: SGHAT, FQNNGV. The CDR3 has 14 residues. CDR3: CASSGVGLGSGYTF. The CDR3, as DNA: TGTGCCAGCAGCGGCGTTGGGTTGGGTAGCGGCTACACCTTC. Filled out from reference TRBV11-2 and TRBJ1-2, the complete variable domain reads EAGVAQSPRYKIIEKRQSVAFWCNPISGHATLYWYQQILGQGPKLLIQFQNNGVVDDSQLPKDRFSAERLKGVDSTLKIQPAKLEDSAVYLCASSGVGLGSGYTFGSGTRLTVV.

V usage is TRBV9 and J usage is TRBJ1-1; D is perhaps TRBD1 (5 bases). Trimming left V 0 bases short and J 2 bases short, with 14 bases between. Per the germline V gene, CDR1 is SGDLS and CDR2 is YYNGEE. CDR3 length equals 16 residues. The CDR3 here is CASSVGSPQENTEAFF. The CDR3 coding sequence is TGTGCCAGCAGCGTAGGTTCCCCACAGGAAAACACTGAAGCTTTCTTT.

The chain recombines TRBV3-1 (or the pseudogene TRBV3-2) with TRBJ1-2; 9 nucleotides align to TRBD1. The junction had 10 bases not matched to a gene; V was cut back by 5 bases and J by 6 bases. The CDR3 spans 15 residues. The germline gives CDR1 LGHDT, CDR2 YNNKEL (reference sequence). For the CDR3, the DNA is TGTGCCAGCAGCTTTGCACAGGGGGCCGGCGATGGCTACACCTTC. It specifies CASSFAQGAGDGYTF.

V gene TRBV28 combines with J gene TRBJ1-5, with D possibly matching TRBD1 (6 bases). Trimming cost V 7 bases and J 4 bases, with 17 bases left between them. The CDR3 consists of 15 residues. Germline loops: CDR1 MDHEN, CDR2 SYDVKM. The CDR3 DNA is TGTGCCAGCAAGTTTAGGGGGGGCCAAAATCAGCCCCAGCATTTT. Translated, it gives CASKFRGGQNQPQHF.